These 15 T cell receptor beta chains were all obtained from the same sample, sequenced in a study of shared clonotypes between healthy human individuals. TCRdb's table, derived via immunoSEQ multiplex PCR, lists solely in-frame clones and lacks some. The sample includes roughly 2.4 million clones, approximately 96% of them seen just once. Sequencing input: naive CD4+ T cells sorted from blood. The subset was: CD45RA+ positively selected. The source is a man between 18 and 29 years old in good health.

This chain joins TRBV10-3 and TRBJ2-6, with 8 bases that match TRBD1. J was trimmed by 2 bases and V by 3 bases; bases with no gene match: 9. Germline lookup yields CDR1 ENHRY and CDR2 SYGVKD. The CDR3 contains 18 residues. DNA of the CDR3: TGTGCCATCAGTGATACGCTGGCAGGGGGCACTGGGGCCAACGTCCTGACTTTC. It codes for CAISDTLAGGTGANVLTF.

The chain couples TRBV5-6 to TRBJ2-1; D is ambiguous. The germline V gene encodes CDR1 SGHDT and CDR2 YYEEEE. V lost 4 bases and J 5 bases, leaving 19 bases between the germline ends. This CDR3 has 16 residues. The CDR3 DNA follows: TGTGCCAGCAGCCCCCGTCTCCTTTTAAGCAACAATGAGCAGTTCTTC. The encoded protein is CASSPRLLLSNNEQFF.

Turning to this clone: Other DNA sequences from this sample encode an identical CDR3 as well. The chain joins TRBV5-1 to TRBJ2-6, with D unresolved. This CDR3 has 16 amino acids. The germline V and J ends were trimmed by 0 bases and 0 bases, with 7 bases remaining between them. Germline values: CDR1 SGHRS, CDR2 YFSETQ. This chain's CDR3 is CASSLASSSGANVLTF. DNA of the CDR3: TGCGCCAGCAGCTTGGCCTCCTCCTCTGGGGCCAACGTCCTGACTTTC.

The CDR3 spells CASSPVAGGPVEQFF. CDR3 DNA sequence: TGTGCCAGCAGCCCAGTGGCGGGAGGGCCGGTTGAGCAGTTCTTC. The rearrangement uses TRBV7-2 and TRBJ2-1; 9 nucleotides line up with TRBD2. Germline trimming cut 5 bases from V and 9 bases from J; bases unmatched to any gene: 11. Germline lookup yields CDR1 SGHTA and CDR2 FQGNSA. The length of the CDR3 is 15 residues.

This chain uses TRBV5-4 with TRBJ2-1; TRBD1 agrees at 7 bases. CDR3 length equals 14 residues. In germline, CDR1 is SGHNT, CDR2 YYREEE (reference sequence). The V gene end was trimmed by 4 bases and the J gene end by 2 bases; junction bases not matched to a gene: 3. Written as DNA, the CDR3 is TGTGCCAGCAGCCGACAGGGAACCTACAATGAGCAGTTCTTC. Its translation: CASSRQGTYNEQFF.

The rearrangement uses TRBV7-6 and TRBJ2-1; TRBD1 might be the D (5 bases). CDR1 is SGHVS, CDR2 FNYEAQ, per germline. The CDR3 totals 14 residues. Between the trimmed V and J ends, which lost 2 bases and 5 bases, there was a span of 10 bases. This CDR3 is CASSLPQGNNEQFF. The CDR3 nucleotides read TGTGCCAGCAGCTTACCGCAGGGAAACAATGAGCAGTTCTTC.

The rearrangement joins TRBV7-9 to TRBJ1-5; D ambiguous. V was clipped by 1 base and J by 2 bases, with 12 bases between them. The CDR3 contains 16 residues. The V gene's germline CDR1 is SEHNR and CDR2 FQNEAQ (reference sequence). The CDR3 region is CASSLGPAVGNQPQHF. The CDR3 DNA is TGTGCCAGCAGCTTAGGTCCGGCTGTGGGCAATCAGCCCCAGCATTTT. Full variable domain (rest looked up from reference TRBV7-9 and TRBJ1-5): DTGVSQNPRHKITKRGQNVTFRCDPISEHNRLYWYRQTLGQGPEFLTYFQNEAQLEKSRLLSDRFSAERPKGSFSTLEIQRTEQGDSAMYLCASSLGPAVGNQPQHFGDGTRLSIL.

This CDR3 is CASRREGGSYEQYF. Here the CDR3 DNA reads TGTGCCAGCAGGAGGGAGGGAGGCTCCTACGAGCAGTACTTC. The V gene is TRBV7-2, the J gene TRBJ2-7, with 7 bases lining up with TRBD2. Trimming cost V 6 bases and J 0 bases; bases outside gene matches: 5. Germline values: CDR1 SGHTA, CDR2 FQGNSA. The CDR3 is made up of 14 amino acids.

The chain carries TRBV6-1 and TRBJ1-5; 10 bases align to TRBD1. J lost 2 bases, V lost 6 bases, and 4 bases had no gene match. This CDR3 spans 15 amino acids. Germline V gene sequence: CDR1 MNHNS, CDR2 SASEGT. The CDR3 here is CASSRQGAGNQPQHF. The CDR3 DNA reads TGTGCCAGCAGCAGACAGGGGGCGGGCAATCAGCCCCAGCATTTT.

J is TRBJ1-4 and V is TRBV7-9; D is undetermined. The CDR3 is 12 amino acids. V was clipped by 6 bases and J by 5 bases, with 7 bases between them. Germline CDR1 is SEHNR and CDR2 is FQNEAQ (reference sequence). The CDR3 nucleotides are TGTGCCAGCAGAGGGAGGAATGAAAAACTGTTTTTT. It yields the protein CASRGRNEKLFF. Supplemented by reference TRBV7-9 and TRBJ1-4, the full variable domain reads DTGVSQNPRHKITKRGQNVTFRCDPISEHNRLYWYRQTLGQGPEFLTYFQNEAQLEKSRLLSDRFSAERPKGSFSTLEIQRTEQGDSAMYLCASRGRNEKLFFGSGTQLSVL.

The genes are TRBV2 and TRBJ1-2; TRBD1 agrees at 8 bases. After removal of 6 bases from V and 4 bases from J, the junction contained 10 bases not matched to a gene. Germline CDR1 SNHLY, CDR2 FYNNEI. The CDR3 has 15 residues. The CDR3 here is CASRVGDRSGYGYTF. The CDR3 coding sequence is TGTGCCAGCAGAGTGGGGGACAGGTCCGGCTATGGCTACACCTTC. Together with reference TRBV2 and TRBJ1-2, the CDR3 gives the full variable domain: EPEVTQTPSHQVTQMGQEVILRCVPISNHLYFYWYRQILGQKVEFLVSFYNNEISEKSEIFDDQFSVERPDGSNFTLKIRSTKLEDSAMYFCASRVGDRSGYGYTFGSGTRLTVV.

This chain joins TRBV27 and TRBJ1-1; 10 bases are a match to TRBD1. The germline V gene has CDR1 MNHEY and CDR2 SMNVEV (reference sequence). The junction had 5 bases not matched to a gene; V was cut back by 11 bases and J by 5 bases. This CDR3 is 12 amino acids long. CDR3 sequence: CARGQGETEAFF. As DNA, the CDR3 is TGTGCCCGCGGACAGGGGGAGACTGAAGCTTTCTTT.

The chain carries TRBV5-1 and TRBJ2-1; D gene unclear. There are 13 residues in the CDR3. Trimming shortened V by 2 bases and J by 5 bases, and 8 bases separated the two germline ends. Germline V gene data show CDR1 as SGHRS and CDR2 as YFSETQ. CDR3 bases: TGCGCCAGCAGCTTCCTGATCAACAATGAGCAGTTCTTC. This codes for CASSFLINNEQFF.

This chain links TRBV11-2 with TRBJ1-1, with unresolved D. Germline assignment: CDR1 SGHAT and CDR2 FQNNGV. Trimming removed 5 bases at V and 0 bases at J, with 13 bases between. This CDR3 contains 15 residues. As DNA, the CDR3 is TGTGCCAGCAGCCATGTCCTCGGCCTGAACACTGAAGCTTTCTTT. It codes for CASSHVLGLNTEAFF. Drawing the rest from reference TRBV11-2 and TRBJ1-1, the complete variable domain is EAGVAQSPRYKIIEKRQSVAFWCNPISGHATLYWYQQILGQGPKLLIQFQNNGVVDDSQLPKDRFSAERLKGVDSTLKIQPAKLEDSAVYLCASSHVLGLNTEAFFGQGTRLTVV.

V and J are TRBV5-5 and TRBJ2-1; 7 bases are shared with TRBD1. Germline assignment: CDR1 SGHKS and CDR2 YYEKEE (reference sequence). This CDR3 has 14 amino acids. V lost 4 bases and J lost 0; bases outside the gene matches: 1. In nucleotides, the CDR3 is TGTGCCAGCAGCGGGACAGCCTCCTACAATGAGCAGTTCTTC. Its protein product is CASSGTASYNEQFF.